What follows are 13 T cell receptor beta chains derived from one specimen sequenced in a study of blood T cells in healthy people across ages. It was with a sample-barcoded 5' primer and a J-beta primer mix that a second PCR of about 6 to 12 cycles was run. A single record per CDR3 protein comes from TCRdb applying MiXCR to the 5' RACE reads. The sample holds about 400,000 distinct CDR3 sequences, about 55% seen once. What was sequenced was blood. Receptors were obtained from a man aged 60 to 69 in good health.

The chain employs TRBV20-1 and TRBJ2-5; a possible D gene is TRBD1 (6 bases). The CDR3 has 14 residues. Germline CDR1 and CDR2: DFQATT and SNEGSKA (reference sequence). The germline V and J ends were trimmed by 3 bases and 4 bases, with 15 bases remaining between them. In DNA form, the CDR3 reads TGCAGTGCTAGTCAGCCAGGGGCCGGAGAGACCCAGTACTTC. This translates into CSASQPGAGETQYF.

Regarding this clonotype: It may be a read error: a sequence one base away is much more abundant. The J gene is TRBJ2-1, the V gene TRBV4-1, with D tentatively TRBD1 or TRBD2 (5 bases each). Trimming removed 3 bases from V and 13 bases from J, with 19 bases in between. The germline gives CDR1 MGHRA, CDR2 YSYEKL. The CDR3 contains 14 residues. The CDR3 here is CASSHEGLRETQFF. The CDR3, as DNA: TGCGCCAGCAGCCATGAGGGGTTGAGAGAGACCCAGTTCTTC.

The chain links TRBV5-1 to TRBJ2-1; 14 bases fit TRBD2. The CDR3 sequence is 16 residues long. J gave up 10 bases and V 4 bases, and 10 bases lay outside the gene matches. The germline V gene has CDR1 SGHRS and CDR2 YFSETQ. The CDR3 DNA follows: TGCGCCAGCAGCCCACCCGGACTAGCGGGGGGACGGGAGCAGTTCTTC. It is translated as CASSPPGLAGGREQFF.

The rearrangement joins TRBV10-1 to TRBJ2-3; 7 bases are shared with TRBD2. The ends lost 3 bases at V and 0 bases at J; junction bases unmatched: 3. Germline V gene lookup returns CDR1 WNHNN and CDR2 SYGVQD (reference sequence). The CDR3 runs to 15 residues. CDR3 sequence reads: CASSDPAGSTDTQYF. Here the CDR3 DNA reads TGCGCCAGCAGTGACCCAGCGGGGAGCACAGATACGCAGTATTTT.

This clonotype was observed many times. The chain is built from TRBV7-2 and TRBJ2-3, with 8 bases matching TRBD1. Trimming at V came to 8 bases and at J to 5 bases, leaving 6 bases not matched to a gene. The CDR3 covers 13 residues. Germline lookup yields CDR1 SGHTA and CDR2 FQGNSA. CDR3 protein: CASGGQGRDTQYF. DNA for the CDR3: TGTGCCAGCGGAGGACAGGGAAGAGATACGCAGTATTTT. Looking up the rest from reference TRBV7-2 and TRBJ2-3 gives the full variable domain: GAGVSQSPSNKVTEKGKDVELRCDPISGHTALYWYRQSLGQGLEFLIYFQGNSAPDKSGLPSDRFSAERTGGSVSTLTIQRTQQEDSAVYLCASGGQGRDTQYFGPGTRLTVL.

There are a few counts of this clonotype. The genes are TRBV7-2 and TRBJ2-1, with a possible D match to TRBD2 (6 bases). Germline assignment: CDR1 SGHTA and CDR2 FQGNSA. The V and J ends lost 7 bases and 9 bases respectively, with 19 bases between them. The CDR3 has 14 residues. This CDR3 reads CASTGGLPRGEQFF. CDR3 nucleotide sequence: TGTGCCAGCACCGGGGGACTGCCCCGGGGTGAGCAGTTCTTC.

The CDR3 coding sequence is TGCAGTGCTAGACTAGCGGGAGTTACGCAGTATTTT. Translation gives CSARLAGVTQYF. The J gene is TRBJ2-3, the V gene TRBV20-1; 10 positions agree with TRBD2. The CDR3 length is 12 residues. The junction had 1 base not matched to a gene; V was cut back by 2 bases and J by 8 bases. From germline, CDR1 is DFQATT and CDR2 SNEGSKA (reference sequence).

The chain joins TRBV3-1 to TRBJ2-1; TRBD2 agrees at 7 bases. CDR1 LGHDT and CDR2 YNNKEL come from the germline V gene (reference sequence). The CDR3 has 14 amino acids. Trimming at V came to 1 base and at J to 15 bases, leaving 12 bases not matched to a gene. The chain's CDR3 is CASSQGGGTAGPFF. For the CDR3, the DNA is TGTGCCAGCAGCCAAGGGGGTGGTACAGCGGGGCCGTTCTTC.

This chain joins TRBV6-6 and TRBJ1-2, with TRBD1 as a possible D gene (5 bases). Germline V gene data show CDR1 as MNHNY and CDR2 as SVGAGI (reference sequence). The CDR3 sequence is 16 residues long. Trimming removed 7 bases at V and 2 bases at J, with 20 bases between. The CDR3 sequence is CASTKSGGTENYGYTF. The CDR3 coding sequence is TGTGCCAGCACGAAATCGGGGGGGACGGAAAACTATGGCTACACCTTC.

The chain uses TRBV20-1 and TRBJ2-1; 9 bases line up with TRBD2. V lost 6 bases and J lost 4; bases outside the gene matches: 10. The CDR3 is made up of 15 amino acids. Germline assignment: CDR1 DFQATT and CDR2 SNEGSKA (reference sequence). The CDR3 DNA reads as TGCAGTGCGAATCCCCCTAGCGGGAATTACAATGAGCAGTTCTTC. Amino acids: CSANPPSGNYNEQFF.

V gene TRBV20-1 combines with J gene TRBJ1-5; 7 nucleotides align to TRBD1. V shed 5 bases, J shed 3 bases, and the junction held 4 bases outside the gene matches. The CDR3 consists of 13 residues. The germline V gene encodes CDR1 DFQATT and CDR2 SNEGSKA (reference sequence). CDR3 protein: CSAPTGPNQPQHF. CDR3 DNA: TGCAGTGCTCCGACAGGGCCCAATCAGCCCCAGCATTTT.

This clonotype was seen a few times. The chain has TRBV7-9 and TRBJ2-4; D is perhaps TRBD1 or TRBD2 (5 bases each). The J call may not be correct, given that the DNA end is closer to TRBJ2-7. CDR1 is SEHNR, CDR2 FQNEAQ, per germline (reference sequence). This CDR3 region has 15 residues. The chain's CDR3 is CASRKPGPNAYEQYF. CDR3 in DNA: TGTGCCAGCAGGAAACCGGGACCAAACGCCTACGAGCAGTACTTC.

The J gene is TRBJ2-1, the V gene TRBV5-1; D remains ambiguous. The V gene lost 6 bases and the J gene lost 5 bases, with 18 bases spanning the gap. CDR3 length: 15 residues. Germline V gives CDR1 SGHRS, CDR2 YFSETQ. The CDR3 sequence is CASTQDVSPNNEQFF. The CDR3 DNA is TGCGCCAGCACGCAAGACGTATCCCCCAACAATGAGCAGTTCTTC.